This T cell receptor beta chain was recovered during a study of Graves' ophthalmopathy and Graves' hyperthyroidism. Looking at the study overall: Peripheral blood sampling preceded any treatment and occurred at initial diagnosis.

V shed 2 bases and J shed 6 bases, with 11 bases lying between them. The CDR3 is made up of 15 amino acids. Germline CDR1 reads MNHEY; CDR2 reads SVGAGI. The authors amplified TCR beta CDR3 regions from RNA transcripts. First-round RT-PCR relied on HTBI primers, and a second-round multiplex PCR came next. TCRdb itself ran the multiplex PCR reads through MiXCR, one entry per CDR3 protein. In the table there are about 400,000 distinct CDR3 sequences, 18% of which are singletons. The sequence was obtained from a woman under 30 with Graves' ophthalmopathy. The J gene is TRBJ1-6, the V gene TRBV6-5; tentative D call: TRBD1 (6 bases). Specimen: peripheral blood. The CDR3 reads CASSYKGDRNSPLHF. The CDR3 DNA is TGTGCCAGCAGTTACAAGGGGGATCGTAATTCACCCCTCCACTTT.